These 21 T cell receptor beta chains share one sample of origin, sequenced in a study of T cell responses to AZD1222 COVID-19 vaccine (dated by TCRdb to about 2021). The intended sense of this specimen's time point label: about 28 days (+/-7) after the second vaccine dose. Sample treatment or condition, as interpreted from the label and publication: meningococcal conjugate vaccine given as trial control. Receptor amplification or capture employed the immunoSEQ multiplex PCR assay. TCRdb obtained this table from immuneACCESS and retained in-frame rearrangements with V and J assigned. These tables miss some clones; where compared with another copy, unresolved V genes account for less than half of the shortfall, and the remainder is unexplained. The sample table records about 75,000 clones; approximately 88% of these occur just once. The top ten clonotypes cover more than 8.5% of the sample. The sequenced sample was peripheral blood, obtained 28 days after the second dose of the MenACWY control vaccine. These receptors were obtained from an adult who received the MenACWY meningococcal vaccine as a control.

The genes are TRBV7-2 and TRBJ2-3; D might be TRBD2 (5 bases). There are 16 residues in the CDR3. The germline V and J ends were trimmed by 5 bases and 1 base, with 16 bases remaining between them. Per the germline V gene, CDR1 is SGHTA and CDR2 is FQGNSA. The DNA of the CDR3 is TGTGCCAGCAGCCCATCCCTGGGGAGACGCACAGATACGCAGTATTTT. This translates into CASSPSLGRRTDTQYF.

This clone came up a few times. CDR3 sequence (DNA): TGCGCCAGCAGCGCAGGACTAGCCCAGGGGGAGCAGTTCTTC. Translation: CASSAGLAQGEQFF. The genes are TRBV10-2 and TRBJ2-1; 8 bases agree with TRBD2. This CDR3 is built from 14 residues. The germline CDR1 and CDR2 sequences are WSHSY and SAAADI. V gave up 6 bases and J gave up 10 bases; unmatched junction bases: 11.

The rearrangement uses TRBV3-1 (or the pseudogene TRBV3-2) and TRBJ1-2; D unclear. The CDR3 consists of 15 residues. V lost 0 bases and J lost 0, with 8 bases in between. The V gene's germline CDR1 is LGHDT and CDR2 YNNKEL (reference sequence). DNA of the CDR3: TGTGCCAGCAGCCAAGAAGCCAGTACTAACTATGGCTACACCTTC. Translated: CASSQEASTNYGYTF.

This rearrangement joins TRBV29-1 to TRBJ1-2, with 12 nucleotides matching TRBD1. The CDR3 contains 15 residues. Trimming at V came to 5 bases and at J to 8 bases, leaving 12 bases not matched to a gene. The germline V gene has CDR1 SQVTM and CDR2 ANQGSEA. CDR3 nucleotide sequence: TGCAGCGTTACCGGGACAGGGGGCGCGGGGTTAGGCTACACCTTC. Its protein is CSVTGTGGAGLGYTF.

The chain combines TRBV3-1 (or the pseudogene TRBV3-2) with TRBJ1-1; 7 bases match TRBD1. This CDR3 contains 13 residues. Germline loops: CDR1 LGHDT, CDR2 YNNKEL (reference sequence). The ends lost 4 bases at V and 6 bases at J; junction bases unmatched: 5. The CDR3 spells CASSPDRAAEAFF. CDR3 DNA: TGTGCCAGCAGCCCCGACAGGGCTGCTGAAGCTTTCTTT.

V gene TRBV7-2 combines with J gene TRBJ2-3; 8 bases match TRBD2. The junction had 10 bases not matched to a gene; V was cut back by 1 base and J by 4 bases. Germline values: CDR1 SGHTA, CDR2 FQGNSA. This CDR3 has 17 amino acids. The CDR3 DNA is TGTGCCAGCAGCTTAGGGGGGACTAGTGGGATCGCAGATACGCAGTATTTT. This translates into CASSLGGTSGIADTQYF.

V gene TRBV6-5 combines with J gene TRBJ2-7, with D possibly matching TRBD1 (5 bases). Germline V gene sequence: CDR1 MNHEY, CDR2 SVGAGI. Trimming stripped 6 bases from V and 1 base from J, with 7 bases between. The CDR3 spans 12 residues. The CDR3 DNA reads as TGTGCCAGCAGACAGGCTTCCTACGAGCAGTACTTC. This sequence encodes CASRQASYEQYF.

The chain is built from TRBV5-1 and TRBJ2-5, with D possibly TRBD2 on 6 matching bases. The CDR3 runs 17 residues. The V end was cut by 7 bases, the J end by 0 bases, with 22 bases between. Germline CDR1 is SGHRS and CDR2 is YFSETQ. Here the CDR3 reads CASSSGTSQWYQETQYF. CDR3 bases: TGCGCCAGCTCCTCTGGGACTTCCCAATGGTACCAAGAGACCCAGTACTTC.

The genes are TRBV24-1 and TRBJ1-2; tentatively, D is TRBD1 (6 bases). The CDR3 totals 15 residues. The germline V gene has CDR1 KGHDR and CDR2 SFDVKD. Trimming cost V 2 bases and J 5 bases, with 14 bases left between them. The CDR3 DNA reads TGTGCCACCAGTGATTCGCACAGGGTCTCGTATGGCTACACCTTC. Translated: CATSDSHRVSYGYTF.

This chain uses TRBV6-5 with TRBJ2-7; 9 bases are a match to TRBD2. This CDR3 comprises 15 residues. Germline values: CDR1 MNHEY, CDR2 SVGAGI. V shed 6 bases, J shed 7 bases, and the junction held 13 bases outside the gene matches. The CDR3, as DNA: TGTGCCAGCAGCATTGCGGGACTAGCTCGAGGAGAGCAGTACTTC. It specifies CASSIAGLARGEQYF.

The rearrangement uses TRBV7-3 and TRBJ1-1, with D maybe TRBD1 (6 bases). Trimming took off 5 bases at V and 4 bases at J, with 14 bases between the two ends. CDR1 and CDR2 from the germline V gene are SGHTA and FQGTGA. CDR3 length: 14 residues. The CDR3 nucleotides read TGTGCCAGCAGCCCTACACAGGGAGGCACTGAAGCTTTCTTT. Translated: CASSPTQGGTEAFF.

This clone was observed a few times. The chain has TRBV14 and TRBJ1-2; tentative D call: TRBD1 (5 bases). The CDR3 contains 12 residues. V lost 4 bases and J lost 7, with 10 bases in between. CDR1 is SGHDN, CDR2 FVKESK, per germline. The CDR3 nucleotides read TGTGCCAGCAGCCTCGGCAGGGCTGGCTACACCTTC. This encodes CASSLGRAGYTF.

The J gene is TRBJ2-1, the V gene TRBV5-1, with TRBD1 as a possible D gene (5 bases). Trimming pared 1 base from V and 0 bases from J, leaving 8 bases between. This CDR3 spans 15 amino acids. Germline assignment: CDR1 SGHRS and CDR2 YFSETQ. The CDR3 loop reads CASSLTGDSYNEQFF. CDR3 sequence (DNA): TGCGCCAGCAGCTTGACAGGAGACTCCTACAATGAGCAGTTCTTC.

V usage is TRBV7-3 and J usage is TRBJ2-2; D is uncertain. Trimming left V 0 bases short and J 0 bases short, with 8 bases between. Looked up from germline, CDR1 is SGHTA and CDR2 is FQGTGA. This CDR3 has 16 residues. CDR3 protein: CASSLTSASNTGELFF. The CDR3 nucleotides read TGTGCCAGCAGCTTAACGAGCGCCTCGAACACCGGGGAGCTGTTTTTT.

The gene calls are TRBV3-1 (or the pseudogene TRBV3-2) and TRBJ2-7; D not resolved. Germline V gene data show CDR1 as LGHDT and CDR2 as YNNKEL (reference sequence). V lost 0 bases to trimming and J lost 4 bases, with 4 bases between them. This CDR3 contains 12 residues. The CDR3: CASSQEGYEQYF. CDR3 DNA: TGTGCCAGCAGCCAAGAGGGGTACGAGCAGTACTTC.

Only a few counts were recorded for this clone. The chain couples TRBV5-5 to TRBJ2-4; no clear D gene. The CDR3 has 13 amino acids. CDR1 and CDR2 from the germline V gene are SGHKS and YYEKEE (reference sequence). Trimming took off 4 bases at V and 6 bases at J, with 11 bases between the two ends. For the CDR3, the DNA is TGTGCCAGCAGCCCAACCGCTGGAAACATTCAGTACTTC. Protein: CASSPTAGNIQYF.

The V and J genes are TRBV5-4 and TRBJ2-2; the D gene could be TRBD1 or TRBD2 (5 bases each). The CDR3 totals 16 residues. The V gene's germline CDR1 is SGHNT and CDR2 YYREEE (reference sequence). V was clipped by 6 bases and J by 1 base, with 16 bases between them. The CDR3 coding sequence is TGTGCCAGCACCCGTGAGGGGCTGCTGAACACCGGGGAGCTGTTTTTT. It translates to CASTREGLLNTGELFF.

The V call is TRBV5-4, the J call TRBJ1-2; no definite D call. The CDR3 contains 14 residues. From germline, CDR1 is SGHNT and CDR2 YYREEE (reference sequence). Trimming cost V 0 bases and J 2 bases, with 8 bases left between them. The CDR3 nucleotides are TGTGCCAGCAGCTTGGGGGTGGAAAACTATGGCTACACCTTC. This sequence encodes CASSLGVENYGYTF.

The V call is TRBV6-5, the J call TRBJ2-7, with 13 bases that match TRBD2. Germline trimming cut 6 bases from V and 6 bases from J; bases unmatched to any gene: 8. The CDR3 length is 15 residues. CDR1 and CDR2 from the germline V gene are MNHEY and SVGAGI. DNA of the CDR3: TGTGCCAGCAGCCTCGGGACTAGCGGGGCCCTCGAGCAGTACTTC. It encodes CASSLGTSGALEQYF.

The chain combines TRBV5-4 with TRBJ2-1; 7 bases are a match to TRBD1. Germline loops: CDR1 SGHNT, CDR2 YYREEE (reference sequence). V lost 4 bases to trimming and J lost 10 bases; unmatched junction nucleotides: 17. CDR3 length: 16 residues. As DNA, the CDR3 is TGTGCCAGCAGCCCAACCACCCAGACAGGGAAAAGCGAGCAGTTCTTC. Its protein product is CASSPTTQTGKSEQFF.

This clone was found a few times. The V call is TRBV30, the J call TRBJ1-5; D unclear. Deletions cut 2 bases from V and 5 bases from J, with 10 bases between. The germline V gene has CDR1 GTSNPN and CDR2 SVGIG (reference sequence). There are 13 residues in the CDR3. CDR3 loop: CAWSTNRDQPQHF. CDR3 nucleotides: TGTGCCTGGAGTACCAACAGAGATCAGCCCCAGCATTTT.